This T cell receptor (beta chain) was obtained from a study of shared clonotypes between healthy human individuals. Study at large: A couple of women and three men aged 18 to 49 made up the donors.

Details on this clone: Its antigen is not known.

Researchers partitioned CD4+ cells into CD45RA+ naive and CD45RA-negative memory subsets. General observations from the study: Naive CD4 clonotypes overlapped across several donors at about 5%.

Per the authors' pipeline: Without quality scores, immunoSEQ junctional reads could not be filtered like full-length reads. TCRdb's table, derived via immunoSEQ multiplex PCR, lists solely in-frame clones and lacks some. V and J calls plus clone size are reproduced from that table; the DNA served to infer D and trimming. Of fewer than 1.6 million clones in the sample, less than 99% were seen once. The receptor's source is a young man in good health. Sequencing was performed on naive CD4+ T cells sorted from blood. Noted subset: CD45RA+ positively selected.

CDR3 nucleotides: TGTGCCAGCAGCTTACGGACCCCGGGACAGGGGGCCGGGGAGCTGTTTTTT. Protein sequence: CASSLRTPGQGAGELFF. J is TRBJ2-2 and V is TRBV7-6; TRBD1 agrees at 11 bases. V was clipped by 2 bases and J by 6 bases; unmatched bases: 8. Per germline, CDR1 SGHVS and CDR2 FNYEAQ. The CDR3 is 17 residues long.